This is a list of T cell receptor beta chains from one sample in a study of shared clonotypes between healthy human individuals. The data were produced by immunoSEQ multiplex PCR, yet TCRdb's version contains in-frame clones alone and is incomplete. The sample consists of about 480,000 clones, 79% of them appearing once. The sample was PBMCs. These receptors originate from a woman between 40 and 55 years old in good health. Some clones in this sample may be carry-over from other donors' samples. Both conserved end residues are part of each CDR3. A D gene is named only where the DNA matches it firmly. Clone size is given for some rows only: seen once, a few or many times, or a class if the clone is expanded.

TRBV5-1,.,once,TRBJ2-5,CASSFGGGETQYF,TGCGCCAGCAGCTTTGGAGGTGGAGAGACCCAGTACTTC
TRBV6-5,TRBD1,few,TRBJ1-2,CASSYSWTGVNYGYTF,TGTGCCAGCAGTTACTCCTGGACAGGGGTAAACTATGGCTACACCTTC
TRBV7-3,.,.,TRBJ2-1,CASSPAGTYNEQFF,TGTGCCAGCAGCCCCGCCGGGACATACAATGAGCAGTTCTTC
TRBV7-2,.,.,TRBJ2-5,CASSSGPQVGTQYF,TGTGCCAGCAGCTCGGGTCCCCAGGTGGGGACCCAGTACTTC
TRBV28,.,.,TRBJ2-3,CASTPGLGGHTQYF,TGTGCCAGCACCCCGGGACTAGGGGGCCATACGCAGTATTTT
TRBV5-1,.,.,TRBJ2-3,CASFSTGPPTDTQYF,TGCGCCAGCTTCTCGACAGGTCCACCCACAGATACGCAGTATTTT
TRBV11-2,TRBD2,.,TRBJ2-3,CASSLGPILAGVSTDTQYF,TGTGCCAGCAGCTTGGGACCGATACTAGCGGGAGTTAGCACAGATACGCAGTATTTT
TRBV7-3,TRBD2,.,TRBJ2-1,CASSHTPGLAGGRDEQFF,TGTGCCAGCAGCCATACCCCAGGACTAGCGGGAGGGCGGGATGAGCAGTTCTTC
TRBV19,.,.,TRBJ2-2,CASSMLGVRTGELFF,TGTGCCAGTAGTATGTTGGGGGTTAGGACCGGGGAGCTGTTTTTT
TRBV18,TRBD2,many,TRBJ2-1,CASSRILAGRYNEQFF,TGTGCCAGCTCACGAATTCTAGCCGGGAGGTACAATGAGCAGTTCTTC
TRBV6-1,.,few,TRBJ2-6,CASSGVSGANVLTF,TGTGCCAGCAGTGGGGTTTCCGGGGCCAACGTCCTGACTTTC
TRBV5-4,.,.,TRBJ1-1,CASSPIKSTEAFF,TGTGCCAGCAGCCCGATTAAGAGCACTGAAGCTTTCTTT
TRBV6-6,.,.,TRBJ1-2,CASSYIRNYGYTF,TGTGCCAGCAGTTACATACGGAACTATGGCTACACCTTC
TRBV2,.,.,TRBJ2-1,CASTQEGGSSYNEQFF,TGTGCCAGCACCCAAGAGGGGGGGAGCTCCTACAATGAGCAGTTCTTC
TRBV7-3,.,.,TRBJ2-1,CASSLGGTVYNEQFF,TGTGCCAGCAGCTTAGGGGGGACAGTCTACAATGAGCAGTTCTTC
TRBV4-1,.,once,TRBJ1-1,CASSQDGLRNTEAFF,TGCGCCAGCAGCCAAGATGGGCTGAGGAACACTGAAGCTTTCTTT
TRBV5-1,TRBD1,.,TRBJ2-2,CASSLAPGQGAVGELFF,TGCGCCAGCAGCTTGGCTCCGGGACAGGGGGCGGTCGGGGAGCTGTTTTTT
TRBV4-3,TRBD2,few,TRBJ2-1,CASSQDFAGVDNEQFF,TGCGCCAGCAGCCAAGATTTCGCGGGAGTGGACAATGAGCAGTTCTTC
TRBV5-1,TRBD1,once,TRBJ1-6,CASSLWDRNSPLHF,TGCGCCAGCAGCTTGTGGGACAGAAATTCACCCCTCCACTTT
TRBV11-2,.,.,TRBJ2-1,CASKTPAGPYNEQFF,TGTGCCAGCAAAACACCAGCGGGCCCCTACAATGAGCAGTTCTTC
TRBV7-2,TRBD2,once,TRBJ2-7,CASSLGSGSKWYEQYF,TGTGCCAGCAGCTTAGGGAGCGGGAGTAAATGGTACGAGCAGTACTTC
TRBV19,.,.,TRBJ2-2,CASSSVLNTGELFF,TGTGCCAGTAGTTCCGTGCTGAACACCGGGGAGCTGTTTTTT
TRBV7-9,TRBD2,.,TRBJ2-7,CASSFRTSSSYEQYF,TGTGCCAGCAGCTTCCGGACTAGTAGCTCCTACGAGCAGTACTTC
TRBV6-5,.,.,TRBJ2-5,CASSQRETQYF,TGTGCCAGCAGCCAAAGGGAGACCCAGTACTTC
TRBV30,.,.,TRBJ1-3,CAWSVVGDTIYF,TGTGCCTGGAGTGTAGTTGGGGACACCATATATTTT